Below are 18 T cell receptor beta chains sequenced from a single sample in a study of T cells in narcolepsy. Assay used: immunoSEQ multiplex PCR; TCRdb lists only in-frame clones, some missing. The top ten hold less than 1.5% of the sample, which has tens of thousands of clones, around 89% seen once. Sequenced material: CD45RA- memory CD4+ T cells from PBMCs. The receptors originated from a human donor with narcolepsy.

The rearrangement links TRBV7-3 to TRBJ2-5; D remains ambiguous. The length of the CDR3 is 11 residues. The V gene lost 2 bases and the J gene lost 2 bases, with 0 bases spanning the gap. The germline V gene has CDR1 SGHTA and CDR2 FQGTGA. Written as DNA, the CDR3 is TGTGCCAGCAGCTTACAAGAGACCCAGTACTTC. Amino acid sequence: CASSLQETQYF.

This chain uses TRBV13 with TRBJ2-2; 11 nucleotides line up with TRBD2. The germline gives CDR1 PRHDT, CDR2 FYEKMQ (reference sequence). The length of the CDR3 is 15 residues. V lost 5 bases, J lost 5 bases, and 4 bases stayed unmatched. This CDR3 is CASSPSSGGTGELFF. For the CDR3, the DNA is TGTGCCAGCAGCCCCTCTAGCGGGGGGACCGGGGAGCTGTTTTTT.

The chain employs TRBV20-1 and TRBJ2-5; D is unclear. V lost 5 bases to trimming and J lost 5 bases, with 9 bases between them. There are 11 residues in the CDR3. CDR1 and CDR2 from the germline V gene are DFQATT and SNEGSKA (reference sequence). The CDR3 region is CSAPLLETQYF. CDR3 DNA: TGCAGTGCTCCCTTGTTGGAGACCCAGTACTTC.

This clone came up a few times. The genes are TRBV2 and TRBJ2-2; tentative D call: TRBD2 (6 bases). Trimming removed 5 bases at V and 0 bases at J, with 13 bases between. The length of the CDR3 is 16 residues. Looked up from germline, CDR1 is SNHLY and CDR2 is FYNNEI. The CDR3 reads CASSKEGTTNTGELFF. CDR3 nucleotide sequence: TGTGCCAGCAGTAAGGAGGGGACGACGAACACCGGGGAGCTGTTTTTT. The full variable domain, with the rest looked up from reference TRBV2 and TRBJ2-2, is EPEVTQTPSHQVTQMGQEVILRCVPISNHLYFYWYRQILGQKVEFLVSFYNNEISEKSEIFDDQFSVERPDGSNFTLKIRSTKLEDSAMYFCASSKEGTTNTGELFFGEGSRLTVL.

V gene TRBV19 combines with J gene TRBJ1-5; D gene ambiguous. Trimming shortened V by 6 bases and J by 7 bases, and 34 bases separated the two germline ends. The CDR3 has 20 amino acids. Germline-derived CDR1 and CDR2 are LNHDA and SQIVND (reference sequence). The CDR3 here is CASSPPDIIPRVRGTQPQHF. The CDR3, as DNA: TGTGCCAGTAGCCCCCCCGACATTATTCCAAGGGTTCGCGGTACGCAGCCCCAGCATTTT.

The chain links TRBV28 to TRBJ2-1, with D possibly TRBD2 on 5 matching bases. Trimming took 5 bases from V and 6 from J, leaving 14 bases between them. This CDR3 spans 14 amino acids. Germline V gene data show CDR1 as MDHEN and CDR2 as SYDVKM. CDR3 sequence reads: CASSPTTKRNEQFF. In nucleotides, the CDR3 is TGTGCCAGCAGTCCGACGACTAAGCGCAATGAGCAGTTCTTC.

The gene calls are TRBV2 and TRBJ1-2; no clear D. The germline gives CDR1 SNHLY, CDR2 FYNNEI. V gave up 7 bases and J gave up 2 bases, with 14 bases separating them. This CDR3 has 14 residues. The CDR3 sequence is CASKKGSQNYGYTF. The DNA of the CDR3 is TGTGCCAGCAAGAAAGGTAGTCAGAACTATGGCTACACCTTC.

This clone was seen a handful of times. The gene calls are TRBV19 and TRBJ1-3; D unresolved. The V end lost 7 bases, the J end lost 4 bases, and 11 bases lay between the germline ends. Per germline, CDR1 LNHDA and CDR2 SQIVND (reference sequence). This CDR3 region has 13 residues. The CDR3 bases are TGTGCCAGTACGTTGGCAGGCGGAAACACCATATATTTT. Amino acids: CASTLAGGNTIYF.

The rearrangement links TRBV11-2 to TRBJ2-3, with TRBD2 identical over 8 bases. The length of the CDR3 is 14 residues. V was clipped by 6 bases and J by 10 bases; unmatched bases: 12. The germline V gene has CDR1 SGHAT and CDR2 FQNNGV. The CDR3, as DNA: TGTGCCAGCAGGAAGCAGGGGAGCGGGAGTGCGCAGTATTTT. As protein: CASRKQGSGSAQYF.

This clone was seen a handful of times. The chain is built from TRBV6-4 and TRBJ2-4, with D possibly being TRBD2 (5 bases). Trimming took 5 bases from V and 13 from J, leaving 15 bases between them. Germline loops: CDR1 MRHNA, CDR2 SNTAGT. CDR3 length: 12 amino acids. CDR3 in DNA: TGTGCCAGCAGTCCCGACTACTACCTACAGTACTTC. It encodes CASSPDYYLQYF.

The rearrangement uses TRBV7-9 and TRBJ2-3, with 9 nucleotides matching TRBD1. Germline V gives CDR1 SEHNR, CDR2 FQNEAQ (reference sequence). CDR3 length equals 16 residues. Trimming cost V 4 bases and J 2 bases; bases outside gene matches: 7. CDR3 bases: TGTGCCAGCAGCTATACAGGGGGCTTCCCCACAGATACGCAGTATTTT. It specifies CASSYTGGFPTDTQYF.

The CDR3: CASSQDGGGPTDTQYF. The CDR3 nucleotides are TGCGCCAGCAGCCAAGATGGGGGGGGGCCCACAGATACGCAGTATTTT. The chain combines TRBV4-3 with TRBJ2-3, with TRBD2 as a possible D gene (7 bases). This CDR3 comprises 16 residues. The V and J ends lost 0 bases and 2 bases respectively, with 12 bases between them. The germline gives CDR1 LGHNA, CDR2 YSLEER.

The chain recombines TRBV4-2 with TRBJ1-4; D is ambiguous. The CDR3 sequence is 15 residues long. V lost 0 bases and J lost 4, with 9 bases in between. From germline, CDR1 is LGHNA and CDR2 YNFKEQ. CDR3 DNA sequence: TGTGCCAGCAGCCAAGATAGAAATTTTAATGAAAAACTGTTTTTT. It yields the protein CASSQDRNFNEKLFF.

The chain couples TRBV7-9 to TRBJ1-1; a weak D match, TRBD1 (5 bases). The CDR3 totals 14 residues. With 0 bases removed from V and 5 bases from J, the gap between germline ends came to 10 bases. CDR1 is SEHNR, CDR2 FQNEAQ, per germline (reference sequence). CDR3 amino acids: CASSLAGGGTEAFF. The CDR3 nucleotides read TGTGCCAGCAGCTTAGCCGGGGGTGGGACTGAAGCTTTCTTT.

The table lists this clone with a count of one. CDR3 loop: CASSQDTPGQGSYEQYF. CDR3 sequence (DNA): TGCGCCAGCAGCCAAGATACCCCGGGACAGGGGTCCTACGAGCAGTACTTC. V is TRBV4-1 and J is TRBJ2-7, with TRBD1 matching over 10 bases. CDR3 length: 17 amino acids. V lost 0 bases to trimming and J lost 1 base; unmatched junction nucleotides: 6. CDR1 and CDR2 from the germline V gene are MGHRA and YSYEKL.

The chain uses TRBV7-3 and TRBJ2-1; no clear D. Between the trimmed V and J ends, which lost 3 bases and 0 bases, there was a span of 9 bases. Germline lookup yields CDR1 SGHTA and CDR2 FQGTGA. This CDR3 spans 15 amino acids. The CDR3 reads CASSFDASSYNEQFF. The DNA of the CDR3 is TGTGCCAGCAGCTTTGACGCGAGCTCCTACAATGAGCAGTTCTTC.

V usage is TRBV13 and J usage is TRBJ1-3; D is undetermined. Germline V CDR1 and CDR2: PRHDT, FYEKMQ (reference sequence). CDR3 length: 17 residues. With 0 bases removed from V and 4 bases from J, the gap between germline ends came to 16 bases. CDR3: CASSLGTIGLGGNTIYF. The CDR3 DNA is TGTGCCAGCAGCTTAGGGACAATAGGACTCGGGGGAAACACCATATATTTT. The entire variable domain, with the rest obtained from reference TRBV13 and TRBJ1-3, is as follows: AAGVIQSPRHLIKEKRETATLKCYPIPRHDTVYWYQQGPGQDPQFLISFYEKMQSDKGSIPDRFSAQQFSDYHSELNMSSLELGDSALYFCASSLGTIGLGGNTIYFGEGSWLTVV.

The chain couples TRBV5-1 to TRBJ2-7; 16 positions agree with TRBD2. Germline CDR1 SGHRS, CDR2 YFSETQ. This CDR3 contains 18 residues. V shed 3 bases and J 6 bases; nucleotides not matched to a gene: 12. The CDR3 bases are TGCGCCAGCAGCTCTGGGACTAGCGGGGGGGCTGTCTCGATCGAGCAGTACTTC. It yields the protein CASSSGTSGGAVSIEQYF.